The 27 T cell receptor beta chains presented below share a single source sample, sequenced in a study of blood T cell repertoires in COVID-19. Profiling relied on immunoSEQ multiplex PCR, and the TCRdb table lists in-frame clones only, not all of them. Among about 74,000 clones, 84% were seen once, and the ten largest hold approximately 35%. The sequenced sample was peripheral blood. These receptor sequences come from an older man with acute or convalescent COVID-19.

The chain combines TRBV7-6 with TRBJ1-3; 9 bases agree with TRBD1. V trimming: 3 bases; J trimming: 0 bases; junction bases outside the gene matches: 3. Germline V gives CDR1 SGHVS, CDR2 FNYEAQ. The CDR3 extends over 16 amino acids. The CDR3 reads CASSFGTGSSGNTIYF. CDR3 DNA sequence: TGTGCCAGCAGCTTTGGGACAGGGAGCTCTGGAAACACCATATATTTT.

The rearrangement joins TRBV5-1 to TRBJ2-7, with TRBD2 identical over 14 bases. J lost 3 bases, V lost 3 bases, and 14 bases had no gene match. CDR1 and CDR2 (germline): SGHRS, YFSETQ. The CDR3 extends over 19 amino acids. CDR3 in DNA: TGCGCCAGCAGCTCGGGACTAGCGGGAGCCTCTACCATTATCTACGAGCAGTACTTC. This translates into CASSSGLAGASTIIYEQYF.

In nucleotides, the CDR3 is TGTGCCAGCAGCTTAGATTTTCACAGTGAGACTGAAGCTTTCTTT. Translated, it gives CASSLDFHSETEAFF. The chain employs TRBV7-2 and TRBJ1-1, with D hard to call. The germline V gene has CDR1 SGHTA and CDR2 FQGNSA. The CDR3 consists of 15 residues. Trimming pared 1 base from V and 5 bases from J, leaving 14 bases between. Together with reference TRBV7-2 and TRBJ1-1, the CDR3 gives the full variable domain: GAGVSQSPSNKVTEKGKDVELRCDPISGHTALYWYRQSLGQGLEFLIYFQGNSAPDKSGLPSDRFSAERTGGSVSTLTIQRTQQEDSAVYLCASSLDFHSETEAFFGQGTRLTVV.

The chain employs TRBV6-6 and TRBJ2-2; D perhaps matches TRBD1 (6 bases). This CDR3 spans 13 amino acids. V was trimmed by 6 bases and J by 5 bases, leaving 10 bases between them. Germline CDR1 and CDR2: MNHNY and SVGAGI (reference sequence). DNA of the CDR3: TGTGCCAGCAGATTAGGGGGTACCGGGGAGCTGTTTTTT. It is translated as CASRLGGTGELFF.

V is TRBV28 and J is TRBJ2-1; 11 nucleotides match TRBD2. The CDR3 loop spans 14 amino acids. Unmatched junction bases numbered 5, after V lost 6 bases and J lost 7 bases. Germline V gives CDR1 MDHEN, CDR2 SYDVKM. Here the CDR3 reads CASRLAGELNEQFF. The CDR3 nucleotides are TGTGCCAGCAGACTAGCGGGAGAGTTAAATGAGCAGTTCTTC.

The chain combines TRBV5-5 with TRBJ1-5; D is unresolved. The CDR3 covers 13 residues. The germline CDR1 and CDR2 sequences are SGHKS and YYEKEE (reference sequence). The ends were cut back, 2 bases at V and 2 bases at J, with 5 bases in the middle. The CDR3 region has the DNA TGTGCCAGCAGCTTTAGCCGCAATCAGCCCCAGCATTTT. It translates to CASSFSRNQPQHF.

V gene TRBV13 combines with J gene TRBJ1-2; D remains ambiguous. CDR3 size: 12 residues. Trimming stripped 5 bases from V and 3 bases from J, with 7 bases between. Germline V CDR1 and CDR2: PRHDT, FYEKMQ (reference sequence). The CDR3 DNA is TGTGCCAGCAGCCGTGCGGACTATGGCTACACCTTC. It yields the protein CASSRADYGYTF. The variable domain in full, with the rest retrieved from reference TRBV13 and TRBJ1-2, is AAGVIQSPRHLIKEKRETATLKCYPIPRHDTVYWYQQGPGQDPQFLISFYEKMQSDKGSIPDRFSAQQFSDYHSELNMSSLELGDSALYFCASSRADYGYTFGSGTRLTVV.

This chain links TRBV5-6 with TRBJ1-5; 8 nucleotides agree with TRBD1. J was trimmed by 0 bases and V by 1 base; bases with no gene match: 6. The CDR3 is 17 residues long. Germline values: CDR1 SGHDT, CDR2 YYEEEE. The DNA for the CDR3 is TGTGCCAGCAGCTTGTGGGGACAGGCCTATAGCAATCAGCCCCAGCATTTT. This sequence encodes CASSLWGQAYSNQPQHF.

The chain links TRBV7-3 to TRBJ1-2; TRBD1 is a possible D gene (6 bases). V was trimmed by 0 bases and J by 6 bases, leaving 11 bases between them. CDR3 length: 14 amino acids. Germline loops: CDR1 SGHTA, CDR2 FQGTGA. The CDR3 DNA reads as TGTGCCAGCAGCTTAACGGCGGCAGGGGATGGCTACACCTTC. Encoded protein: CASSLTAAGDGYTF.

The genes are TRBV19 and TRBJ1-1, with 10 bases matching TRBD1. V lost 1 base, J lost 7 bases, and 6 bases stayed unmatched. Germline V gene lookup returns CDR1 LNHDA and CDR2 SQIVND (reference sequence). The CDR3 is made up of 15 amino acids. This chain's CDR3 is CASSIALTGGVEAFF. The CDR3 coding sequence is TGTGCCAGTAGTATAGCCCTGACAGGGGGCGTTGAAGCTTTCTTT.

The CDR3 is CASSAQQGWGEAFF. CDR3 nucleotides: TGTGCCAGTAGCGCACAACAGGGGTGGGGTGAAGCTTTCTTT. The rearrangement links TRBV19 to TRBJ1-1; TRBD1 aligns across 7 bases. CDR1 and CDR2 (germline): LNHDA, SQIVND (reference sequence). CDR3 length: 14 amino acids. V gave up 6 bases and J gave up 7 bases; unmatched junction bases: 11.

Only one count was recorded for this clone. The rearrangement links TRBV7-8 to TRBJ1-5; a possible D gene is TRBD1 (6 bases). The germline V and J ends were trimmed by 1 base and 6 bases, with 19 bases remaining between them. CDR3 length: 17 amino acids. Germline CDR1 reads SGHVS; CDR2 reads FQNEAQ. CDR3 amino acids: CASSLVQGSLGGQPQHF. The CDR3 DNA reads TGTGCCAGCAGCTTAGTACAGGGATCTCTGGGCGGTCAGCCCCAGCATTTT. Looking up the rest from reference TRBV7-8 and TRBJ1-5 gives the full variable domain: GAGVSQSPRYKVAKRGQDVALRCDPISGHVSLFWYQQALGQGPEFLTYFQNEAQLDKSGLPSDRFFAERPEGSVSTLKIQRTQQEDSAVYLCASSLVQGSLGGQPQHFGDGTRLSIL.

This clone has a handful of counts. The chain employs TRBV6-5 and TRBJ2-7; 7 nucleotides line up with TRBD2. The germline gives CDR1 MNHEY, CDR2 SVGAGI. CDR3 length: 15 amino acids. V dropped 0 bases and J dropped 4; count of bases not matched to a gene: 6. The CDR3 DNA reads TGTGCCAGCAGTTACTCCGGGGGGAGGGGTTACGAGCAGTACTTC. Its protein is CASSYSGGRGYEQYF.

The CDR3 DNA reads as TGTGCCAGCAGGGACTTACAAAGCACAGATACGCAGTATTTT. Protein: CASRDLQSTDTQYF. V is TRBV2 and J is TRBJ2-3, with a tentative D call TRBD2 (5 bases). This CDR3 has 14 residues. Germline V gene data show CDR1 as SNHLY and CDR2 as FYNNEI. V lost 6 bases, J lost 0 bases, and 10 bases lay in between.

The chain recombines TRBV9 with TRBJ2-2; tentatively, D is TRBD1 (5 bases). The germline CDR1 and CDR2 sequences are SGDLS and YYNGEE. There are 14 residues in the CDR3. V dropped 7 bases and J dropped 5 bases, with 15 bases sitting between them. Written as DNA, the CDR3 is TGTGCCAGCGGTGGGCAGGGCCGGACCGGGGAGCTGTTTTTT. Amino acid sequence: CASGGQGRTGELFF. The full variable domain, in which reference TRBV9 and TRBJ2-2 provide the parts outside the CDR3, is DSGVTQTPKHLITATGQRVTLRCSPRSGDLSVYWYQQSLDQGLQFLIQYYNGEERAKGNILERFSAQQFPDLHSELNLSSLELGDSALYFCASGGQGRTGELFFGEGSRLTVL.

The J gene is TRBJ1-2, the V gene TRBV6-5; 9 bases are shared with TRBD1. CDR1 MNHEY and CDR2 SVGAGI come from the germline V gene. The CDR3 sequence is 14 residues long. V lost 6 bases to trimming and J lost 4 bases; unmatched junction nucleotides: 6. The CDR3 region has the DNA TGTGCCAGCAGAGCGGACAGGGGATTCTATGGCTACACCTTC. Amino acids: CASRADRGFYGYTF.

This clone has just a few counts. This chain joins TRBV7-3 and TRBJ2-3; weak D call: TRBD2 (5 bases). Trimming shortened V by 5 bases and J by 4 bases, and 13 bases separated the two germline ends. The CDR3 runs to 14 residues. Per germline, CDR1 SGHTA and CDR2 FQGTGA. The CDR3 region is CASSVGLYADTQYF. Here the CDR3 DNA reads TGTGCCAGCAGCGTTGGACTCTATGCAGATACGCAGTATTTT.

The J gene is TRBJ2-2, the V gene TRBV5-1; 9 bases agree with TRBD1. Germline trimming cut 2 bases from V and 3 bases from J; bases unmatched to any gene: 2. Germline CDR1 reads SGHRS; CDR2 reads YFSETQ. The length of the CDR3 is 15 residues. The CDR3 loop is CASSFGDRDTGELFF. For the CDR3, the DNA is TGCGCCAGCAGCTTCGGGGACAGGGACACCGGGGAGCTGTTTTTT.

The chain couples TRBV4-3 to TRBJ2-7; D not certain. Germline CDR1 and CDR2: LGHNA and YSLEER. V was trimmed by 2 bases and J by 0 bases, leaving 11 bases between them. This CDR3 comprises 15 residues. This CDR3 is CASSQLPDNSYEQYF. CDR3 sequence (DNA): TGCGCCAGCAGCCAATTGCCTGACAACTCCTACGAGCAGTACTTC.

CDR3 DNA: TGTGCCAGCAGCCCCCCCTCGTCTGGGGCCAACGTCCTGACTTTC. Translated, it gives CASSPPSSGANVLTF. The chain has TRBV4-2 and TRBJ2-6; D call uncertain. The length of the CDR3 is 15 residues. V lost 4 bases and J 1 base, leaving 8 bases between the germline ends. Germline CDR1 LGHNA, CDR2 YNFKEQ.

CDR3 DNA: TGTGCCAGCAGCCCCAGGGCGGGGGGGTCTATCTACGAGCAGTACTTC. This encodes CASSPRAGGSIYEQYF. This chain joins TRBV9 and TRBJ2-7, with 9 bases identical to TRBD2. The CDR3 has 16 amino acids. Germline V lookup: CDR1 SGDLS, CDR2 YYNGEE. Trimming at V came to 4 bases and at J to 3 bases, leaving 11 bases not matched to a gene.

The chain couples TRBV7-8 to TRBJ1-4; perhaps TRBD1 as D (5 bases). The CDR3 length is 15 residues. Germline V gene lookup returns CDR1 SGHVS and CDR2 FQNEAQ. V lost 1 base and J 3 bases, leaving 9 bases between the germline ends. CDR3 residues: CASSLDGGANEKLFF. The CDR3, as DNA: TGTGCCAGCAGCTTAGATGGAGGGGCTAATGAAAAACTGTTTTTT.

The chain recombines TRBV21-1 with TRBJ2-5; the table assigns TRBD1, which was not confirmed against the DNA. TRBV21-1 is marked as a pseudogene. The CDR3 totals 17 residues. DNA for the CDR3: TGTGCCAGCAGCAAAGTATGGGGGCCCCCGGGGCAAGAGACCCAGTACTTC. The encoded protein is CASSKVWGPPGQETQYF.

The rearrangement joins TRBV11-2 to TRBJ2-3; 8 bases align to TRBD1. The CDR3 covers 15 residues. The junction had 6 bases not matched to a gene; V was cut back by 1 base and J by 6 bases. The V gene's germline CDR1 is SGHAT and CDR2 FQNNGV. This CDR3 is CASSLVAGGLDTQYF. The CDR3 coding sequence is TGTGCCAGCAGCTTAGTCGCAGGGGGCCTGGATACGCAGTATTTT.

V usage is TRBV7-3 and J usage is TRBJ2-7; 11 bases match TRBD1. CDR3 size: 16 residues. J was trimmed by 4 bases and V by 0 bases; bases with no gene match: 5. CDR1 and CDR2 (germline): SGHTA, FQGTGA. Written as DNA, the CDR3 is TGTGCCAGCAGCTTAACCGGGACAGGGGGTTATTACGAGCAGTACTTC. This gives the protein CASSLTGTGGYYEQYF.

CDR3 sequence: CASSTRTSGNEQFF. CDR3 sequence (DNA): TGTGCCAGCAGCACCAGGACTAGCGGCAATGAGCAGTTCTTC. This chain uses TRBV11-2 with TRBJ2-1, with TRBD2 matching 10 bases. The germline V gene encodes CDR1 SGHAT and CDR2 FQNNGV. The CDR3 covers 14 residues. V trimming: 5 bases; J trimming: 6 bases; junction bases outside the gene matches: 4.

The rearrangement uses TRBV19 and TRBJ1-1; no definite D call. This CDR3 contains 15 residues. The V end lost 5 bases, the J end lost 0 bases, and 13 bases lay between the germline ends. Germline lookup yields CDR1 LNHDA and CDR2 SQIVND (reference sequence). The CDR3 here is CASSSGGHLNTEAFF. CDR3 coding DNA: TGTGCCAGTAGTTCCGGAGGGCATTTGAACACTGAAGCTTTCTTT.